These 18 T cell receptor beta chains originate from one sample sequenced in a study of blood T cells in healthy people across ages (dated by TCRdb to the mid-2010s). The protocol used for the library was 5' RACE. Sequencing relied on an Illumina HiSeq 2500. The second PCR ran for about 6 to 12 cycles and used a J-beta primer mix along with a sample-barcoded 5' primer. TCRdb reprocessed the public reads (quality trimming at Q25 with fastp, clone calling with MiXCR) and kept in-frame beta chains. CDR3 protein sequences are deduplicated, and each keeps its most common genes and DNA. Recorded for this sample are about 640,000 distinct CDR3 sequences; approximately 59% of them occurred a single time. The ten biggest clones cover approximately 37% of the sample. Sample: blood. The source of these receptors is a man between 60 and 75 years old in good health.

This clonotype was detected many times. The CDR3 loop is CASSRGGSSTDTQYF. CDR3 DNA sequence: TGTGCCAGCAGCCGCGGGGGGTCCTCCACAGATACGCAGTATTTT. The V call is TRBV11-3, the J call TRBJ2-3, with TRBD2 matching over 8 bases. The J segment lost 2 bases and the V segment lost 5 bases, leaving 6 bases of the junction unmatched. The CDR3 has 15 residues. Germline assignment: CDR1 SGHNT and CDR2 YENEEA.

The CDR3 coding sequence is TGTGCCAGCAGTGAAGCGCTGGGGACTAGCACAGATACGCAGTATTTT. It codes for CASSEALGTSTDTQYF. The chain uses TRBV6-1 and TRBJ2-3; perhaps TRBD2 as D (6 bases). V gave up 0 bases and J gave up 0 bases, with 10 bases separating them. There are 16 residues in the CDR3. Germline V gives CDR1 MNHNS, CDR2 SASEGT.

The chain recombines TRBV20-1 with TRBJ2-4, with 8 bases fitting TRBD1. The V gene's germline CDR1 is DFQATT and CDR2 SNEGSKA (reference sequence). The CDR3 length is 14 residues. The ends lost 3 bases at V and 12 bases at J; junction bases unmatched: 13. DNA for the CDR3: TGCAGTGCTAGCTCCCGACAGGGGTTAACCCCTCAGTACTTC. Translation gives CSASSRQGLTPQYF.

This chain connects TRBV2 to TRBJ2-7, with D perhaps TRBD1 or TRBD2 (5 bases each). The V end lost 6 bases, the J end lost 2 bases, and 20 bases lay between the germline ends. The CDR3 is 16 residues long. Germline CDR1 reads SNHLY; CDR2 reads FYNNEI. The CDR3 loop is CASRGVPTAIPYEQYF. The CDR3 DNA reads as TGTGCCAGCAGGGGGGTTCCTACGGCTATTCCCTACGAGCAGTACTTC.

The genes are TRBV5-1 and TRBJ2-5; the D gene is possibly TRBD1 (5 bases). V lost 0 bases and J 1 base, leaving 7 bases between the germline ends. Germline CDR1 SGHRS, CDR2 YFSETQ. This CDR3 contains 14 residues. In DNA, the CDR3 is TGCGCCAGCAGCTTGGTTGACAGCCAAGAGACCCAGTACTTC. It encodes CASSLVDSQETQYF.

This clonotype was counted between two and nine times. V gene TRBV5-5 combines with J gene TRBJ1-6; maybe TRBD1 (6 bases). Looked up from germline, CDR1 is SGHKS and CDR2 is YYEKEE (reference sequence). The CDR3 covers 16 residues. V was shortened by 0 bases and J by 6 bases, with 13 bases between the two germline ends. The CDR3 here is CASSLAGGLGNSPLHF. Written as DNA, the CDR3 is TGTGCCAGCAGCTTGGCGGGGGGCCTCGGTAATTCACCCCTCCACTTT.

The rearrangement uses TRBV7-2 and TRBJ1-3, with TRBD1 identical over 7 bases. Germline V lookup: CDR1 SGHTA, CDR2 FQGNSA. The V gene end was trimmed by 5 bases and the J gene end by 7 bases; junction bases not matched to a gene: 5. The CDR3 spans 13 residues. The CDR3 DNA follows: TGTGCCAGCAGCCCGGGACAGAGGAACACCATATATTTT. It translates to CASSPGQRNTIYF.

The rearrangement uses TRBV7-9 and TRBJ1-2; D remains ambiguous. CDR3 length: 13 amino acids. Trimming pared 5 bases from V and 2 bases from J, leaving 9 bases between. Germline-derived CDR1 and CDR2 are SEHNR and FQNEAQ (reference sequence). This CDR3 is CASSAPLNYGYTF. CDR3 nucleotide sequence: TGTGCCAGCAGCGCGCCGTTAAACTATGGCTACACCTTC.

This rearrangement joins TRBV7-2 to TRBJ2-7; 10 positions agree with TRBD1. The DNA matches TRBJ2-5 better at its end, which makes the J call doubtful. CDR3 length equals 15 residues. Germline V gene data show CDR1 as SGHTA and CDR2 as FQGNSA. In DNA, the CDR3 is TGTGCCAGCAGCCCTCGACAGGGGGCTGAAGAGACCCAGTACTTC. Protein product: CASSPRQGAEETQYF.

This clonotype was seen a few times. CDR3 residues: CASSGQGAREKLFF. CDR3 nucleotide sequence: TGTGCCAGCAGCGGACAGGGGGCCCGTGAAAAACTGTTTTTT. This chain connects TRBV7-9 to TRBJ1-4, with TRBD1 matching over 11 bases. The trim removed 5 bases at V and 7 bases at J, leaving 3 bases unmatched. Germline CDR1 is SEHNR and CDR2 is FQNEAQ (reference sequence). The CDR3 covers 14 residues. Full variable domain (rest looked up from reference TRBV7-9 and TRBJ1-4): DTGVSQNPRHKITKRGQNVTFRCDPISEHNRLYWYRQTLGQGPEFLTYFQNEAQLEKSRLLSDRFSAERPKGSFSTLEIQRTEQGDSAMYLCASSGQGAREKLFFGSGTQLSVL.

The V gene is TRBV9, the J gene TRBJ2-5; perhaps TRBD1 as D (5 bases). V was cut by 0 bases and J by 2 bases, with 11 bases left in between. Germline V lookup: CDR1 SGDLS, CDR2 YYNGEE. The CDR3 is 15 residues long. The CDR3 DNA sequence: TGTGCCAGCAGCGTAGGGGGCGGTTATCAAGAGACCCAGTACTTC. This gives the protein CASSVGGGYQETQYF.

The chain employs TRBV11-2 and TRBJ2-1; D is ambiguous. The CDR3 loop spans 11 amino acids. Germline V gene data show CDR1 as SGHAT and CDR2 as FQNNGV. V was shortened by 1 base and J by 11 bases, with 6 bases between the two germline ends. DNA of the CDR3: TGTGCCAGCAGCTTAGCTGGTCAGCAGTTCTTC. It encodes CASSLAGQQFF.

The chain is built from TRBV27 and TRBJ1-4; D is possibly TRBD1 (5 bases). Trimming left V 6 bases short and J 13 bases short, with 30 bases between. The length of the CDR3 is 17 residues. Germline-derived CDR1 and CDR2 are MNHEY and SMNVEV (reference sequence). This chain's CDR3 is CASSPSQGGSKNYGLFF. In nucleotides, the CDR3 is TGTGCCAGCAGCCCGTCGCAGGGCGGTTCAAAAAATTACGGACTGTTTTTT.

This clonotype was observed a single time. The rearrangement links TRBV24-1 to TRBJ2-3, with D uncertain. The CDR3 length is 12 residues. Trimming took off 7 bases at V and 6 bases at J, with 10 bases between the two ends. In germline, CDR1 is KGHDR, CDR2 SFDVKD. The CDR3, as DNA: TGTGCCACCAGGGATCCGGAGGATACGCAGTATTTT. Translating gives CATRDPEDTQYF.

CDR3 amino acids: CASSQGGLPWGELFF. CDR3 DNA: TGCGCCAGCAGCCAAGGGGGACTGCCTTGGGGGGAGCTGTTTTTT. V and J are TRBV4-1 and TRBJ2-2; D may be TRBD2 (6 bases). The CDR3 covers 15 residues. The germline V gene encodes CDR1 MGHRA and CDR2 YSYEKL. The V end lost 1 base, the J end lost 8 bases, and 14 bases lay between the germline ends.

This clonotype was recorded at least ten times. V usage is TRBV12-3 or TRBV12-4 and J usage is TRBJ2-1, with 12 bases fitting TRBD2. This CDR3 has 13 residues. V shed 4 bases and J 10 bases; nucleotides not matched to a gene: 2. The CDR3 region is CASSSTSGGEQFF. CDR3 coding DNA: TGTGCCAGCAGTTCGACTAGCGGGGGAGAGCAGTTCTTC.

This clonotype was detected once. The chain has TRBV15 and TRBJ2-3; 7 nucleotides line up with TRBD1. Trimming cost V 2 bases and J 2 bases; bases outside gene matches: 10. Germline assignment: CDR1 LNHNV and CDR2 YYDKDF (reference sequence). The CDR3 length is 17 residues. Written as DNA, the CDR3 is TGTGCCACCAGCAGAACACCGACAGGGACCACCACAGATACGCAGTATTTT. This sequence encodes CATSRTPTGTTTDTQYF. The whole variable domain, filled in from reference TRBV15 and TRBJ2-3, reads DAMVIQNPRYQVTQFGKPVTLSCSQTLNHNVMYWYQQKSSQAPKLLFHYYDKDFNNEADTPDNFQSRRPNTSFCFLDIRSPGLGDTAMYLCATSRTPTGTTTDTQYFGPGTRLTVL.

This rearrangement joins TRBV5-6 to TRBJ1-6; 9 bases fit TRBD1. The germline V gene encodes CDR1 SGHDT and CDR2 YYEEEE. V was clipped by 4 bases and J by 7 bases; unmatched bases: 6. The CDR3 covers 15 residues. The CDR3 DNA reads TGTGCCAGCAGCAGGGGACAGGGCTACAATTCACCCCTCCACTTT. As protein: CASSRGQGYNSPLHF.